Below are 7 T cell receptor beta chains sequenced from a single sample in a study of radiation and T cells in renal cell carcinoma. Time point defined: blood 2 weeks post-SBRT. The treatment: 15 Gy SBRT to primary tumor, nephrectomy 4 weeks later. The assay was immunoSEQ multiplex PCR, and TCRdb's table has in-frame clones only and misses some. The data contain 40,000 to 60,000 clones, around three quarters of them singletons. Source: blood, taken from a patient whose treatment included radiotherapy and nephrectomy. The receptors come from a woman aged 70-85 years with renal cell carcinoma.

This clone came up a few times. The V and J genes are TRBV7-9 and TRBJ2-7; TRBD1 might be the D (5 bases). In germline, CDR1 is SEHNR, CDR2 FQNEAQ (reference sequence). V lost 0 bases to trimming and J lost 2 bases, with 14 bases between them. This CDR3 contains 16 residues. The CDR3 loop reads CASSLAGLQVAYEQYF. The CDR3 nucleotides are TGTGCCAGCAGCTTAGCTGGTTTACAGGTAGCCTACGAGCAGTACTTC.

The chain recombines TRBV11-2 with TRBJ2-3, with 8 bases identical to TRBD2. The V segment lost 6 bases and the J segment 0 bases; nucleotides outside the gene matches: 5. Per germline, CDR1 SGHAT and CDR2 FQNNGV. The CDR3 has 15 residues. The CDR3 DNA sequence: TGTGCCAGCAGGACCAGCGGGAGCAGCACAGATACGCAGTATTTT. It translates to CASRTSGSSTDTQYF.

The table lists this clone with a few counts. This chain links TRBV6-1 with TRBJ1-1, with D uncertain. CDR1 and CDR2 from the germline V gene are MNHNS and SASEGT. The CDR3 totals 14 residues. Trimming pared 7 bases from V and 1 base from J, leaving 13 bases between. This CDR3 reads CASTLQGRNTEAFF. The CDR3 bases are TGTGCCAGCACCCTGCAAGGTCGGAACACTGAAGCTTTCTTT.

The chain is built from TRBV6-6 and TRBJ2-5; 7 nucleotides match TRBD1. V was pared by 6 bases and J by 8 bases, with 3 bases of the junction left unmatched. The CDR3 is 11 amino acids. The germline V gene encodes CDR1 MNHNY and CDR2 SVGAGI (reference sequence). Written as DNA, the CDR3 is TGTGCCAGCAGCACAGGGGAAACCCAGTACTTC. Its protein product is CASSTGETQYF.

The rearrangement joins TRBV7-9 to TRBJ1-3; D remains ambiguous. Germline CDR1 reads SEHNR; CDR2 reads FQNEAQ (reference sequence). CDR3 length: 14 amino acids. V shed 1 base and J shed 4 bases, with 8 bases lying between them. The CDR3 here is CASSLDPPGNTIYF. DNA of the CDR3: TGTGCCAGCAGCTTAGACCCGCCCGGAAACACCATATATTTT.

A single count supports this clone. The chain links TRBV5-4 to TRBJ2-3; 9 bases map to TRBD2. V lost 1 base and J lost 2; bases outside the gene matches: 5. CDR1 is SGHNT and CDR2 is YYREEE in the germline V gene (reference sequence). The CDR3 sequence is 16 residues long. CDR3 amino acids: CASSLRVAGDTDTQYF. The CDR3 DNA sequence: TGTGCCAGCAGCTTGAGAGTAGCGGGAGACACAGATACGCAGTATTTT.

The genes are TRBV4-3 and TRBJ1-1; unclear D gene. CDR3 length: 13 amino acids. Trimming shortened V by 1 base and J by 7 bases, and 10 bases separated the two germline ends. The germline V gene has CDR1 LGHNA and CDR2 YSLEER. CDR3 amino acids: CASSQGLGSEAFF. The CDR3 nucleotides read TGCGCCAGCAGCCAAGGCCTCGGGAGTGAAGCTTTCTTT.